The rows below give T cell receptor beta chains drawn from one sample of a study. One entry per CDR3 protein, called by TCRdb with MiXCR from the RT-PCR reads. Altogether almost 700,000 distinct CDR3 sequences are present, 11% to 15% being singletons, with the ten largest covering 3.6%. The sequencing input was memory CD4+ T cells from blood. These TCRs come from a female donor in good health, serving as a healthy control. Both conserved end residues are part of each CDR3.

J: TRBJ2-7; V: TRBV20-1; CDR3: CSARDQSGKSMYEQYF
J: TRBJ2-1; V: TRBV5-1; CDR3: CASSLLAGAPGHNEQFF
J: TRBJ1-5; V: TRBV30; CDR3: CAWSGGGNQPQHF
J: TRBJ2-7; V: TRBV7-9; CDR3: CASATGFYEQYF
J: TRBJ1-2; V: TRBV12-3/TRBV12-4; CDR3: CASRPSSPGGYTF
J: TRBJ1-2; V: TRBV7-2; CDR3: CASRSQGAGYGYTF
J: TRBJ2-3; V: TRBV29-1; CDR3: CSARLADTDTQYF
J: TRBJ2-7; V: TRBV20-1; CDR3: CMLWTGGNEQYF
J: TRBJ2-2; V: TRBV5-6; CDR3: CASSQTTSGSYTGELFF
J: TRBJ1-1; V: TRBV6-5; CDR3: CASSETSTEAFF
J: TRBJ2-5; V: TRBV20-1; CDR3: CSARRPGQGLETQYF
J: TRBJ2-1; V: TRBV24-1; CDR3: CATSDAIGGPRSGRPNEQFF
J: TRBJ1-4; V: TRBV7-9; CDR3: CASSLEGSNEKLFF
J: TRBJ2-2; V: TRBV10-3; CDR3: CAISESGGDTGELFF
J: TRBJ2-6; V: TRBV6-1; CDR3: CASTAGQGASGANVLTF
J: TRBJ1-2; V: TRBV27; CDR3: CASSLQGSSGYTF
J: TRBJ2-2; V: TRBV10-3; CDR3: CAISVRVGDTGELFF
J: TRBJ2-7; V: TRBV7-9; CDR3: CASSLVSVSYEQYF
J: TRBJ2-7; V: TRBV5-1; CDR3: CASSLASGAGFNEQYF
J: TRBJ2-5; V: TRBV2; CDR3: CASSTNPRETQYF
J: TRBJ2-7; V: TRBV7-2; CDR3: CASSQRTGESSYEQYF
J: TRBJ1-2; V: TRBV6-5; CDR3: CASSQGLAGANYGYTF
J: TRBJ2-7; V: TRBV27; CDR3: CASRGLGGGSYEQYF
J: TRBJ2-1; V: TRBV6-2/TRBV6-3; CDR3: CASSYGVGEQFF
J: TRBJ1-1; V: TRBV20-1; CDR3: CSATPNRVEAFF
J: TRBJ2-7; V: TRBV5-6; CDR3: CASSWRDGTYEQYF
J: TRBJ2-3; V: TRBV27; CDR3: CASSETGGGLTDTQYF
J: TRBJ2-2; V: TRBV11-2; CDR3: CASSLQGLNTGELFF
J: TRBJ1-1; V: TRBV6-2/TRBV6-3; CDR3: CASSFQGLTEAFF
J: TRBJ2-7; V: TRBV12-3/TRBV12-4; CDR3: CASRGQPHEQYF
J: TRBJ2-2; V: TRBV20-1; CDR3: CSATRQGGAGELFF
J: TRBJ2-5; V: TRBV10-3; CDR3: CAISESNGQETQYF
J: TRBJ2-1; V: TRBV7-2; CDR3: CASSFQGATGDEQFF
J: TRBJ2-1; V: TRBV5-5; CDR3: CASSLATSGIGFF
J: TRBJ1-5; V: TRBV10-3; CDR3: CAISATDWSGNQPQHF
J: TRBJ2-3; V: TRBV7-2; CDR3: CASSPTRGPTDTQYF
J: TRBJ2-3; V: TRBV9; CDR3: CASSPLLRGGSSTDTQYF
J: TRBJ1-5; V: TRBV7-2; CDR3: CASSLVDSSNQPQHF
J: TRBJ1-5; V: TRBV20-1; CDR3: CSARDRGRALGPQHF
J: TRBJ2-2; V: TRBV20-1; CDR3: CSASLAAYSGTGELFF
J: TRBJ2-7; V: TRBV12-3/TRBV12-4; CDR3: CASSLGQSYEQYF
J: TRBJ2-3; V: TRBV6-1; CDR3: CASNPERERTDTQYF
J: TRBJ2-7; V: TRBV7-2; CDR3: CASSLYPGRTYEQYF
J: TRBJ1-2; V: TRBV10-3; CDR3: CATATGNYGYTF
J: TRBJ2-3; V: TRBV20-1; CDR3: CSARSSTDTQYF
J: TRBJ1-1; V: TRBV4-3; CDR3: CASSRDWNTEAFF
J: TRBJ1-6; V: TRBV5-6; CDR3: CASSLDRGAYNSPLHF
J: TRBJ2-7; V: TRBV20-1; CDR3: CSAGGGIYEQYF
J: TRBJ1-3; V: TRBV20-1; CDR3: CSAGDISGNTIYF
J: TRBJ2-1; V: TRBV7-2; CDR3: CASSPTGPSKLFF
J: TRBJ2-1; V: TRBV12-3/TRBV12-4; CDR3: CASSPSVNNEQFF
J: TRBJ1-6; V: TRBV20-1; CDR3: CSARDTPGRGRGSPLHF